What follows describes a single TCR beta chain. This specimen belongs to a study of long-term antiretroviral therapy in people with HIV. Across the whole study: Samples collected earliest predate the 2015 immediate-ART recommendation by about a decade.

In germline, CDR1 is MDHEN, CDR2 SYDVKM. The CDR3 contains 17 residues. V shed 1 base and J shed 3 bases, with 16 bases lying between them. The authors ran the immunoSEQ assay, v3.0, at survey level. The repertoire was sequenced with immunoSEQ multiplex PCR; TCRdb's copy has only in-frame clones and lacks some. The sample includes over 20,000 clones, 87% of them seen just once. Sequenced material: unsorted PBMCs, taken approximately 2.5 years after starting antiretroviral therapy. This clonotype was sampled from a woman in her forties or fifties with HIV. The chain joins TRBV28 to TRBJ1-5; D uncertain. The CDR3 is CASSLSTHVKYNQPQHF. The CDR3 region has the DNA TGTGCCAGCAGTTTATCCACACATGTGAAGTACAATCAGCCCCAGCATTTT.